These 27 T cell receptor beta chains were sequenced from one sample in a study of blood T cell repertoires in COVID-19. Profiled with immunoSEQ multiplex PCR; TCRdb holds only in-frame clones, not every one. The top ten clones hold 9.5% of a sample with some 300,000 clones, about 89% of them seen once. What was sequenced was PBMCs or T cells enriched from blood (not recorded which). The origin of the receptors is a woman aged 40-49 years who had recovered from COVID-19.

The V and J genes are TRBV21-1 and TRBJ2-7; the D segment call TRBD2 is taken from the table without a DNA check. TRBV21-1 is deemed a pseudogene. The CDR3 spans 18 residues. CDR3 sequence: CASSKEIGGLRSLYEQYF. Written as DNA, the CDR3 is TGTGCCAGCAGCAAAGAGATCGGAGGGCTTAGGAGCCTTTACGAGCAGTACTTC.

The chain joins TRBV9 to TRBJ1-2, with 7 bases identical to TRBD1. Germline V gene sequence: CDR1 SGDLS, CDR2 YYNGEE. CDR3 length: 16 residues. Losses at the gene ends were 0 bases for V and 8 bases for J; bases not matched to a gene: 13. CDR3 nucleotides: TGTGCCAGCAGCGTAGCAAAGACCCTGACAGGGCCGGGCTACACCTTC. It codes for CASSVAKTLTGPGYTF.

The genes are TRBV13 and TRBJ2-7, with D unresolved. There are 12 residues in the CDR3. Germline values: CDR1 PRHDT, CDR2 FYEKMQ (reference sequence). Trimming removed 3 bases at V and 4 bases at J, with 7 bases between. DNA for the CDR3: TGTGCCAGCAGCTTTTCGAGATACGAGCAGTACTTC. It translates to CASSFSRYEQYF.

This rearrangement joins TRBV11-1 to TRBJ2-3; TRBD2 agrees at 8 bases. This CDR3 has 15 residues. The V and J ends lost 0 bases and 4 bases, in that order; junction bases with no gene match: 3. Per the germline V gene, CDR1 is SGHAT and CDR2 is FQDESV (reference sequence). The CDR3 protein is CASSLAPTSADTQYF. The CDR3 nucleotides read TGTGCCAGCAGCTTAGCCCCGACTAGCGCAGATACGCAGTATTTT. Full variable domain (remainder filled in from reference TRBV11-1 and TRBJ2-3): EAEVAQSPRYKITEKSQAVAFWCDPISGHATLYWYRQILGQGPELLVQFQDESVVDDSQLPKDRFSAERLKGVDSTLKIQPAELGDSAMYLCASSLAPTSADTQYFGPGTRLTVL.

A note on this clone: Compared with germline, one end of the junction differs, possibly owing to a read error. The rearrangement uses TRBV7-9 and TRBJ2-1; 13 bases fit TRBD2. The CDR3 extends over 13 amino acids. Germline V gives CDR1 SEHNR, CDR2 FQNEAQ (reference sequence). The CDR3 sequence is CASSPGLAGALIF. The CDR3 DNA sequence: TGTGCCAGCAGCCCAGGACTAGCGGGGGCCCTCATCTTC.

The chain carries TRBV9 and TRBJ2-3; the match to TRBD1 covers 10 bases. The length of the CDR3 is 16 residues. Trimming removed 1 base from V and 5 bases from J; junction bases left unmatched: 7. CDR1 is SGDLS, CDR2 YYNGEE, per germline. The CDR3 nucleotides read TGTGCCAGCAGCGTAACAGGACAGGGGGATATAGATACGCAGTATTTT. Its translation: CASSVTGQGDIDTQYF.

The rearrangement uses TRBV7-9 and TRBJ1-2, with 7 bases identical to TRBD1. J gave up 8 bases and V 5 bases, and 11 bases lay outside the gene matches. The CDR3 runs to 14 residues. Germline-derived CDR1 and CDR2 are SEHNR and FQNEAQ (reference sequence). CDR3 sequence reads: CASSGWDSAGGYTF. The CDR3 nucleotides read TGTGCCAGCAGCGGATGGGACAGCGCCGGCGGCTACACCTTC.

The chain couples TRBV29-1 to TRBJ2-5; TRBD1 is a possible D gene (6 bases). Per the germline V gene, CDR1 is SQVTM and CDR2 is ANQGSEA. With 4 bases removed from V and 1 base from J, the gap between germline ends came to 19 bases. The CDR3 contains 16 residues. The DNA of the CDR3 is TGCAGCGTTGGCTCAGGGGCCATAAGGGGCCAAGAGACCCAGTACTTC. The encoded protein is CSVGSGAIRGQETQYF.

CDR3 sequence (DNA): TGCGCCAGCACCCAGACTAGCGGGGGCACAGATACGCAGTATTTT. It encodes CASTQTSGGTDTQYF. The chain combines TRBV23-1 with TRBJ2-3; TRBD2 matches at 11 bases. TRBV23-1 is known as an ORF, though its function is uncertain. The CDR3 spans 15 residues. The ends lost 7 bases at V and 1 base at J; junction bases unmatched: 4.

The count of this clone is one. The chain carries TRBV29-1 and TRBJ2-5, with no clear D. This CDR3 is built from 12 residues. Looked up from germline, CDR1 is SQVTM and CDR2 is ANQGSEA. Deletions cut 4 bases from V and 3 bases from J, with 9 bases between. CDR3 sequence: CSVGSPEETQYF. CDR3 nucleotide sequence: TGCAGCGTTGGGAGTCCAGAAGAGACCCAGTACTTC.

The chain employs TRBV4-1 and TRBJ1-1, with D unclear. V was cut by 5 bases and J by 1 base, with 14 bases left in between. Germline lookup yields CDR1 MGHRA and CDR2 YSYEKL. The CDR3 runs 15 residues. CDR3 coding DNA: TGCGCCAGCAGCTCAGATAGCAGACCGAACACTGAAGCTTTCTTT. It is translated as CASSSDSRPNTEAFF.

The chain uses TRBV5-4 and TRBJ2-2; 7 bases agree with TRBD2. The CDR3 loop spans 16 amino acids. Losses at the gene ends were 0 bases for V and 4 bases for J; bases not matched to a gene: 6. Germline V gene data show CDR1 as SGHNT and CDR2 as YYREEE (reference sequence). The chain's CDR3 is CASSLGGGIGTGELFF. The CDR3 bases are TGTGCCAGCAGCTTGGGCGGGGGTATAGGCACCGGGGAGCTGTTTTTT.

The V gene is TRBV3-1 (or the pseudogene TRBV3-2), the J gene TRBJ1-5, with TRBD1 identical over 7 bases. The CDR3 is 17 amino acids. With 2 bases clipped from V and 2 bases from J, the junction kept 9 bases outside the gene matches. CDR1 is LGHDT and CDR2 is YNNKEL in the germline V gene (reference sequence). The CDR3, as DNA: TGTGCCAGCAGCCAACAAACTCCCGGGACAGGCAATCAGCCCCAGCATTTT. Its protein product is CASSQQTPGTGNQPQHF.

The rearrangement joins TRBV7-2 to TRBJ2-1, with 12 bases matching TRBD1. The CDR3 runs to 16 residues. Germline values: CDR1 SGHTA, CDR2 FQGNSA. Trimming at V came to 3 bases and at J to 8 bases, leaving 8 bases not matched to a gene. The CDR3 here is CASSLAAGQGAHEQFF. The CDR3 coding sequence is TGTGCCAGCAGCTTGGCCGCGGGACAGGGGGCCCATGAGCAGTTCTTC.

This chain links TRBV7-8 with TRBJ1-3; 9 bases agree with TRBD1. Per the germline V gene, CDR1 is SGHVS and CDR2 is FQNEAQ. V lost 5 bases, J lost 0 bases, and 2 bases stayed unmatched. CDR3 length: 15 amino acids. CDR3 sequence reads: CASSGTGSSGNTIYF. The CDR3 coding sequence is TGTGCCAGCAGCGGGACAGGGAGCTCTGGAAACACCATATATTTT. The variable domain in full, with the rest retrieved from reference TRBV7-8 and TRBJ1-3, is GAGVSQSPRYKVAKRGQDVALRCDPISGHVSLFWYQQALGQGPEFLTYFQNEAQLDKSGLPSDRFFAERPEGSVSTLKIQRTQQEDSAVYLCASSGTGSSGNTIYFGEGSWLTVV.

This clone was seen a few times. The chain has TRBV21-1 and TRBJ1-2; whether TRBD1, the table's D call, matches the DNA was not checked. TRBV21-1 is labeled a pseudogene. The CDR3 totals 12 residues. The CDR3 DNA follows: TGTGCCAGCATACAGGGGGGCTATGGCTACACCTTC. Protein sequence: CASIQGGYGYTF.

The genes are TRBV7-2 and TRBJ2-3, with TRBD2 matching 9 bases. There are 15 residues in the CDR3. The V gene end was trimmed by 2 bases and the J gene end by 3 bases; junction bases not matched to a gene: 3. CDR1 is SGHTA, CDR2 FQGNSA, per germline. CDR3 residues: CASSLMLAGTDTQYF. For the CDR3, the DNA is TGTGCCAGCAGCTTAATGCTAGCGGGAACAGATACGCAGTATTTT. Complete variable domain (other parts from reference TRBV7-2 and TRBJ2-3): GAGVSQSPSNKVTEKGKDVELRCDPISGHTALYWYRQSLGQGLEFLIYFQGNSAPDKSGLPSDRFSAERTGGSVSTLTIQRTQQEDSAVYLCASSLMLAGTDTQYFGPGTRLTVL.

The chain recombines TRBV7-2 with TRBJ2-3; weak D call: TRBD2 (5 bases). The V gene lost 4 bases and the J gene lost 0 bases, with 11 bases spanning the gap. CDR3 length: 15 residues. Germline CDR1 SGHTA, CDR2 FQGNSA. The CDR3 coding sequence is TGTGCCAGCAGCTCCGGGGTGAGGAGCACAGATACGCAGTATTTT. Translating gives CASSSGVRSTDTQYF.

This chain connects TRBV28 to TRBJ2-7; 9 nucleotides match TRBD1. V shed 2 bases and J 2 bases; nucleotides not matched to a gene: 10. There are 17 residues in the CDR3. Germline V CDR1 and CDR2: MDHEN, SYDVKM. CDR3 nucleotides: TGTGCCAGCAGTTTAAGTCGCCGGAGACAGGGGGCCTACGAGCAGTACTTC. This gives the protein CASSLSRRRQGAYEQYF.

The chain is built from TRBV30 and TRBJ1-4; D is unclear. V dropped 3 bases and J dropped 7 bases, with 3 bases sitting between them. This CDR3 is 10 amino acids long. Germline V gene sequence: CDR1 GTSNPN, CDR2 SVGIG (reference sequence). CDR3 sequence (DNA): TGTGCCTGGAGGAGTGAAAAACTGTTTTTT. The encoded protein is CAWRSEKLFF.

In its sample, this clone was seen once. The chain couples TRBV7-3 to TRBJ2-5; TRBD2 might be the D (6 bases). CDR1 and CDR2 from the germline V gene are SGHTA and FQGTGA. This CDR3 comprises 13 residues. The germline V and J ends were trimmed by 5 bases and 1 base, with 8 bases remaining between them. Here the CDR3 reads CASSVGGQETQYF. The CDR3 bases are TGTGCCAGCAGCGTGGGGGGCCAAGAGACCCAGTACTTC.

The chain joins TRBV9 to TRBJ2-1; D is undetermined. The V gene lost 3 bases and the J gene lost 4 bases, with 14 bases spanning the gap. Per germline, CDR1 SGDLS and CDR2 YYNGEE. There are 15 residues in the CDR3. The CDR3 nucleotides read TGTGCCAGCAGCGCCCTTCCAGACTTATACAATGAGCAGTTCTTC. Translated: CASSALPDLYNEQFF.

This chain joins TRBV27 and TRBJ1-4; no clear D. This CDR3 is built from 12 residues. V dropped 3 bases and J dropped 10 bases, with 9 bases sitting between them. CDR1 and CDR2 from the germline V gene are MNHEY and SMNVEV (reference sequence). The CDR3 here is CASSFANGKLFF. Written as DNA, the CDR3 is TGTGCCAGCAGTTTCGCCAACGGAAAACTGTTTTTT.

V usage is TRBV27 and J usage is TRBJ2-5; D might be TRBD1 (5 bases). V was pared by 6 bases and J by 4 bases, with 15 bases between. This CDR3 spans 14 amino acids. Germline V gene lookup returns CDR1 MNHEY and CDR2 SMNVEV (reference sequence). The CDR3 sequence: CASSPNPGIETQYF. In DNA form, the CDR3 reads TGTGCCAGCAGCCCAAACCCAGGGATAGAGACCCAGTACTTC.

The J gene is TRBJ1-6, the V gene TRBV7-3; 10 bases align to TRBD1. Looked up from germline, CDR1 is SGHTA and CDR2 is FQGTGA. Trimming removed 4 bases from V and 7 bases from J; junction bases left unmatched: 1. The CDR3 has 14 amino acids. This CDR3 is CASSWTGGNSPLHF. CDR3 DNA: TGTGCCAGCAGCTGGACAGGGGGAAATTCACCCCTCCACTTT.

The V call is TRBV7-2, the J call TRBJ2-7; 13 bases are shared with TRBD2. The V and J ends lost 4 bases and 4 bases, in that order; junction bases with no gene match: 4. In germline, CDR1 is SGHTA, CDR2 FQGNSA. This CDR3 comprises 15 residues. The DNA for the CDR3 is TGTGCCAGCAGCTCCGGGACTAGCGGGGCTTACGAGCAGTACTTC. Encoded protein: CASSSGTSGAYEQYF.

The J gene is TRBJ1-6, the V gene TRBV28; the match to TRBD1 covers 7 bases. Unmatched junction bases numbered 9, after V lost 7 bases and J lost 9 bases. From germline, CDR1 is MDHEN and CDR2 SYDVKM. The CDR3 runs to 14 residues. The CDR3 loop is CASTNPGQSSPLHF. The CDR3 bases are TGTGCCAGCACCAACCCGGGACAGAGTTCACCCCTCCACTTT.